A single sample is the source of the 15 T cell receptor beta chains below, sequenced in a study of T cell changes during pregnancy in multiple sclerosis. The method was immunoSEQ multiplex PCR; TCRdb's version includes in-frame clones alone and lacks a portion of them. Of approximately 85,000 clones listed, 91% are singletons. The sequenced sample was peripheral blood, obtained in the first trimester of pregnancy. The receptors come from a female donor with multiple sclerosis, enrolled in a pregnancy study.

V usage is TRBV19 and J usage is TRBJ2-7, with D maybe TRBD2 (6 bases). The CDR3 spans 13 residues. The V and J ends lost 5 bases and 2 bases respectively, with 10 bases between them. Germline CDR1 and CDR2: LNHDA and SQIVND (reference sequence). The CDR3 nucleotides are TGTGCCAGTAGTTATGGCGGGACCTACGAGCAGTACTTC. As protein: CASSYGGTYEQYF.

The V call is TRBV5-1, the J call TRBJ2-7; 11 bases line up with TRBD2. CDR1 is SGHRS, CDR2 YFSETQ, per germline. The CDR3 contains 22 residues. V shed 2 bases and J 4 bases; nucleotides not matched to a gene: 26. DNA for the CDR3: TGCGCCAGCAGCTTATTATCCCGGCTGGGGGGTCTGGGACTAGCGGAAGGGTACGAGCAGTACTTC. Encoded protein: CASSLLSRLGGLGLAEGYEQYF.

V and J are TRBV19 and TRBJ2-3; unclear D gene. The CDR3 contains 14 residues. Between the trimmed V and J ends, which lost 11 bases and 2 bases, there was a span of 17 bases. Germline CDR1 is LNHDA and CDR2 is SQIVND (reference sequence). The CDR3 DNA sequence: TGTGCCTCCCCTAAGCGAAACACCACAGATACGCAGTATTTT. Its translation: CASPKRNTTDTQYF.

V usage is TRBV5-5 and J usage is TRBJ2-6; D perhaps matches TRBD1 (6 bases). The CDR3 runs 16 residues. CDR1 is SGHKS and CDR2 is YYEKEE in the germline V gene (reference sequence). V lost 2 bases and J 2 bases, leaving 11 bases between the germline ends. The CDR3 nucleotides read TGTGCCAGCAGCTTATCACAGGGTACTGGGGCCAACGTCCTGACTTTC. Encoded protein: CASSLSQGTGANVLTF.

This chain's CDR3 is CASSLQTGLAGGNEQFF. The DNA of the CDR3 is TGTGCCAGCAGTCTACAAACCGGACTAGCGGGAGGAAATGAGCAGTTCTTC. The rearrangement joins TRBV28 to TRBJ2-1, with 14 positions matching TRBD2. Germline V gene data show CDR1 as MDHEN and CDR2 as SYDVKM. The CDR3 loop spans 17 amino acids. V lost 5 bases to trimming and J lost 7 bases; unmatched junction nucleotides: 10.

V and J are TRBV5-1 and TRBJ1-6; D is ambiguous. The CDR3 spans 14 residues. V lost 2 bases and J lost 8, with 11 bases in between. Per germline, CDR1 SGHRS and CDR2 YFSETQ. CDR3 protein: CASSFDVVDSPLHF. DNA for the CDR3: TGCGCCAGCAGCTTTGATGTTGTAGATTCACCCCTCCACTTT.

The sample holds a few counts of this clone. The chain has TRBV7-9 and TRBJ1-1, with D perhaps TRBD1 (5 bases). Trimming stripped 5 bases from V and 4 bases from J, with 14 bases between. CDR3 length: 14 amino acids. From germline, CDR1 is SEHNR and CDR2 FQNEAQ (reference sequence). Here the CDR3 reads CASSLQGVSTEAFF. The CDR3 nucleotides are TGTGCCAGCAGCCTCCAGGGTGTGAGCACTGAAGCTTTCTTT. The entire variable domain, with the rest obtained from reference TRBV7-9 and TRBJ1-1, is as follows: DTGVSQNPRHKITKRGQNVTFRCDPISEHNRLYWYRQTLGQGPEFLTYFQNEAQLEKSRLLSDRFSAERPKGSFSTLEIQRTEQGDSAMYLCASSLQGVSTEAFFGQGTRLTVV.

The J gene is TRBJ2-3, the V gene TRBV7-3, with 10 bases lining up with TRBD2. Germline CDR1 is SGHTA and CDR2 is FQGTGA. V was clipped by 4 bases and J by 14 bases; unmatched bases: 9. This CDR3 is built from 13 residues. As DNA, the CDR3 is TGTGCCAGCAGCTCCCCCCTTAGCGGGAGGTTGTATTTT. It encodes CASSSPLSGRLYF.

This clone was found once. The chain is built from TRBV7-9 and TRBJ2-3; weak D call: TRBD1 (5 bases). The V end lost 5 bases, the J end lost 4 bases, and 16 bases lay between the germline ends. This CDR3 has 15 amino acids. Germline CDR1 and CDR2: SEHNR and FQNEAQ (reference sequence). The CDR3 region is CASSPTAGFADTQYF. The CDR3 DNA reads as TGTGCCAGCAGCCCCACTGCAGGGTTTGCAGATACGCAGTATTTT.

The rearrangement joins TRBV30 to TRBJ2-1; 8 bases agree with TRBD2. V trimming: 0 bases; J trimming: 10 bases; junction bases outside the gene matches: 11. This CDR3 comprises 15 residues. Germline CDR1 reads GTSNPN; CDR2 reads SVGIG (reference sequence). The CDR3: CAWSVGWSGRGEQFF. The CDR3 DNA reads TGTGCCTGGAGTGTAGGCTGGAGCGGGAGAGGGGAGCAGTTCTTC.

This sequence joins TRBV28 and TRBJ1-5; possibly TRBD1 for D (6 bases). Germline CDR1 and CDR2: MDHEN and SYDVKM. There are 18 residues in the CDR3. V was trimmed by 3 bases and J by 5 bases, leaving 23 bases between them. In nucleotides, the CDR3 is TGTGCCAGCAGTTTTCCCCGGGTTAACAGGGCCGGCCATCAGCCCCAGCATTTT. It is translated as CASSFPRVNRAGHQPQHF.

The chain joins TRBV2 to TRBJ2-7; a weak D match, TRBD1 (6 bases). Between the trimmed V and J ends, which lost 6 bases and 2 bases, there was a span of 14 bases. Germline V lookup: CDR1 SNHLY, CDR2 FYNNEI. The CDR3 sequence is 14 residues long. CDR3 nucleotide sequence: TGTGCCAGCAGCCTACAGGGTATTACCTACGAGCAGTACTTC. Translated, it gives CASSLQGITYEQYF.

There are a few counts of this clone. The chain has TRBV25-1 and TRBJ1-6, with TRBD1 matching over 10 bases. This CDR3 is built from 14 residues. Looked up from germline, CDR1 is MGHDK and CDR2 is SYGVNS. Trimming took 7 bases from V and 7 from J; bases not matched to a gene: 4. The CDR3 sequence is CASIGQGENSPLHF. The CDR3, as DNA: TGTGCCAGCATTGGACAGGGGGAGAATTCACCCCTCCACTTT.

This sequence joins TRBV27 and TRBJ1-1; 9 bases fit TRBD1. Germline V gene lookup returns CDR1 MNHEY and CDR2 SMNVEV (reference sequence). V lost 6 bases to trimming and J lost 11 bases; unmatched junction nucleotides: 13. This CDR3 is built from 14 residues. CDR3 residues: CASRGTGTLPGAFF. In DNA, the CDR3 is TGTGCCAGCAGGGGGACAGGGACGCTACCGGGGGCTTTCTTT.

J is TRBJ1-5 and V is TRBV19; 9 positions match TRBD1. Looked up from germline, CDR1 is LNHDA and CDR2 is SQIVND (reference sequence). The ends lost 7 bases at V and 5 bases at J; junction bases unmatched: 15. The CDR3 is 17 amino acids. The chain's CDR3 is CASTKKTGGVGYQPQHF. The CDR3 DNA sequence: TGTGCCAGTACCAAGAAAACAGGGGGCGTAGGGTATCAGCCCCAGCATTTT.